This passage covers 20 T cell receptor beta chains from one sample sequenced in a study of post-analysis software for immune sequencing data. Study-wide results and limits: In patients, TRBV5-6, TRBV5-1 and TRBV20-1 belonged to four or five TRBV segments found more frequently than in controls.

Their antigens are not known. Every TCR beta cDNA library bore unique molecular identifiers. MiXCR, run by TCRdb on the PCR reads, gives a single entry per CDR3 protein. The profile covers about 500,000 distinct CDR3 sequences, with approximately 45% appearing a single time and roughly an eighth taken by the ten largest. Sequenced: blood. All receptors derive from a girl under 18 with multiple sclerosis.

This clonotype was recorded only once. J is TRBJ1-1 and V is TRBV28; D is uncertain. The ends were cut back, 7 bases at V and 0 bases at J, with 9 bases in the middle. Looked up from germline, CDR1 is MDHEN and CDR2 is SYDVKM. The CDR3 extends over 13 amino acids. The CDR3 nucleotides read TGTGCCAGCAAACGTCAAATGAACACTGAAGCTTTCTTT. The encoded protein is CASKRQMNTEAFF.

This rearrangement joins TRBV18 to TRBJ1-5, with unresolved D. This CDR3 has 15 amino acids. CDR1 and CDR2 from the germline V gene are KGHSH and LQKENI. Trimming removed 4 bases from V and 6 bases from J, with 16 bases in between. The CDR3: CASSLGQVLSQPQHF. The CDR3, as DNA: TGTGCCAGCTCACTCGGGCAGGTTCTAAGTCAGCCCCAGCATTTT.

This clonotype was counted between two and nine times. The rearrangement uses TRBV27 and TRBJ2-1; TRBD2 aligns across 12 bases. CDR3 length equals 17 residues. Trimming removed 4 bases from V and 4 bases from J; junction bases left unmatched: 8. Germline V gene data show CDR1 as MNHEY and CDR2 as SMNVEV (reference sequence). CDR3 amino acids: CASSSTSGSLIYNEQFF. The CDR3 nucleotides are TGTGCCAGCAGTTCGACTAGCGGGAGCTTGATTTACAATGAGCAGTTCTTC.

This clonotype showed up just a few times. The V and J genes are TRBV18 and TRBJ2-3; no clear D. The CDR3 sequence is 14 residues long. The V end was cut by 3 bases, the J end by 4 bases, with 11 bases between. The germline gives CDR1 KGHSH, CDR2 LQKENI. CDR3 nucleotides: TGTGCCAGCTCACCCTACTTTGCGGCAGATACGCAGTATTTT. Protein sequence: CASSPYFAADTQYF.

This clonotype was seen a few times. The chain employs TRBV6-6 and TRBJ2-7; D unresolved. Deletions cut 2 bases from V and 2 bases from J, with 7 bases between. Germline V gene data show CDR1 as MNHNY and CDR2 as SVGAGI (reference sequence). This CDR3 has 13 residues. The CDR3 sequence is CASSYSSTYEQYF. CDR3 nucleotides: TGTGCCAGCAGTTACAGCTCCACCTACGAGCAGTACTTC.

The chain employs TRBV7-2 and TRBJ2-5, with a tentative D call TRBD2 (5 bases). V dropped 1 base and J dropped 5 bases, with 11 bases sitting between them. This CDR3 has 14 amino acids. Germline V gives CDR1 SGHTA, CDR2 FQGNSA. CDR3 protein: CASSLDPRGETQYF. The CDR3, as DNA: TGTGCCAGCAGCTTAGACCCCCGCGGGGAGACCCAGTACTTC. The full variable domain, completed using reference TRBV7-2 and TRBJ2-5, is GAGVSQSPSNKVTEKGKDVELRCDPISGHTALYWYRQSLGQGLEFLIYFQGNSAPDKSGLPSDRFSAERTGGSVSTLTIQRTQQEDSAVYLCASSLDPRGETQYFGPGTRLLVL.

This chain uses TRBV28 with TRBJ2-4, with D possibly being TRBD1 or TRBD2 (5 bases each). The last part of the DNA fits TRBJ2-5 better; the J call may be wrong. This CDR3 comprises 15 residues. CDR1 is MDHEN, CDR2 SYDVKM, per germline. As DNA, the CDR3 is TGTGCCAGCAGCATTATTGGGGGAGATAAGGAGACCCAGTACTTC. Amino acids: CASSIIGGDKETQYF.

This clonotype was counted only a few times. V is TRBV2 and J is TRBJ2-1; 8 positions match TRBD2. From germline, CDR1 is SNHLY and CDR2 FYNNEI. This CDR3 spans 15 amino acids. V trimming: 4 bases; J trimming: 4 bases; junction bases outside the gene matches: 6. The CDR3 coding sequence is TGTGCCAGCAGTGGAGGGATAGCGGGGTACAATGAGCAGTTCTTC. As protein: CASSGGIAGYNEQFF. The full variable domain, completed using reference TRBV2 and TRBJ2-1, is EPEVTQTPSHQVTQMGQEVILRCVPISNHLYFYWYRQILGQKVEFLVSFYNNEISEKSEIFDDQFSVERPDGSNFTLKIRSTKLEDSAMYFCASSGGIAGYNEQFFGPGTRLTVL.

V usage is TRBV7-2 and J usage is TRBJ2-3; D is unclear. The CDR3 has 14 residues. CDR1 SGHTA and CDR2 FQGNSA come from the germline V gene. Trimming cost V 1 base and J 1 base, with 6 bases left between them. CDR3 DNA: TGTGCCAGCAGCTTAGTATTCCGCACAGATACGCAGTATTTT. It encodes CASSLVFRTDTQYF.

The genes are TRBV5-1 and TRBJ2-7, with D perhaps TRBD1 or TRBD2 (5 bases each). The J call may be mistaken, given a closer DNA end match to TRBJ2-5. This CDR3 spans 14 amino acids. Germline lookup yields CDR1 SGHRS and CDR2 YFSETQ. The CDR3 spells CASSPRVRGETQYF. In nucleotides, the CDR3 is TGCGCCAGCAGCCCGAGGGTTAGGGGAGAGACCCAGTACTTC.

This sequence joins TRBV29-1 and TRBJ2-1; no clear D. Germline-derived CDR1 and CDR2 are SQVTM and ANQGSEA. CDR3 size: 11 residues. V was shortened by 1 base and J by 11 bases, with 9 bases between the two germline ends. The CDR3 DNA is TGCAGCGTTGAAGGAAATGGACAGCAGTTCTTC. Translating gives CSVEGNGQQFF.

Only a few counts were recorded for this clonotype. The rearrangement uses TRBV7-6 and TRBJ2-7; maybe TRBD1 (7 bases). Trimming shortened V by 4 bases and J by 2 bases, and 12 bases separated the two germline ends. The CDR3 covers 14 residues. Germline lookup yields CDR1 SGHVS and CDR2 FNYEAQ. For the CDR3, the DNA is TGTGCCAGCAGCTCCGGAGGGGGCACCTACGAGCAGTACTTC. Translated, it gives CASSSGGGTYEQYF.

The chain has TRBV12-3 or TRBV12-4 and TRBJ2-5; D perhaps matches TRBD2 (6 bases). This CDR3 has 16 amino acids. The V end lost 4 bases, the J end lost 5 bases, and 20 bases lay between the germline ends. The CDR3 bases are TGTGCCAGCAGTTGGGGGACTCCCGAGTCGGGGGAGACCCAGTACTTC. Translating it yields CASSWGTPESGETQYF.

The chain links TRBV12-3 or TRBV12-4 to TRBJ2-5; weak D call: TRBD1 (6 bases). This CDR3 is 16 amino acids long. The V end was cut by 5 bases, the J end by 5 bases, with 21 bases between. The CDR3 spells CASSNRDTKIRETQYF. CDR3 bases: TGTGCCAGCAGTAACCGGGACACGAAGATCAGGGAGACCCAGTACTTC.

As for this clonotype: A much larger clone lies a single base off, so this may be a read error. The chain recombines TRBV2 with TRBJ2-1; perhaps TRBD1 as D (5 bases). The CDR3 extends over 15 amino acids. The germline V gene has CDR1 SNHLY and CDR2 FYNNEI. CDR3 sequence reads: CASSADTVSSNEQFF. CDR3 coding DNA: TGTGCCAGCAGTGCGGACACAGTCTCCTCCAATGAGCAGTTCTTC.

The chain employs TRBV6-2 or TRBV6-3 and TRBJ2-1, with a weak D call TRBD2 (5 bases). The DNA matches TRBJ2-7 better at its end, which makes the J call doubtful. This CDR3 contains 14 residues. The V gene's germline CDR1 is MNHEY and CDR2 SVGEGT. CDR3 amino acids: CATLQQGLYNEQYF. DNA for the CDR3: TGTGCCACCCTCCAACAAGGACTGTACAATGAGCAGTACTTC.

The CDR3 protein is CASSQDPGLKNEQFF. Written as DNA, the CDR3 is TGCGCCAGCAGCCAAGATCCGGGACTTAAAAATGAGCAGTTCTTC. V gene TRBV4-1 combines with J gene TRBJ2-1; possible D gene TRBD2, 6 bases. The ends were cut back, 0 bases at V and 7 bases at J, with 13 bases in the middle. This CDR3 has 15 residues. The V gene's germline CDR1 is MGHRA and CDR2 YSYEKL.

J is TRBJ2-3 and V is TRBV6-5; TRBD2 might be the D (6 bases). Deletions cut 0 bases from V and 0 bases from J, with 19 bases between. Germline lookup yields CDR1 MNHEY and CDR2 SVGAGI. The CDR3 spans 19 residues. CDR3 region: CASSYSIGNRGLSTDTQYF. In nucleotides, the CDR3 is TGTGCCAGCAGTTACTCGATTGGGAATCGGGGACTTAGCACAGATACGCAGTATTTT.

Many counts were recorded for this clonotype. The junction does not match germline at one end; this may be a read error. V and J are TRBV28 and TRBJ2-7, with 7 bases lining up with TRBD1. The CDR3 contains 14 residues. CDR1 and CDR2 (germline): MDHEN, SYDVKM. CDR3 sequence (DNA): TGTGCCAGCAGCTTATCCGACAGGGCCTACGAGCAGTACTTC. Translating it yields CASSLSDRAYEQYF.

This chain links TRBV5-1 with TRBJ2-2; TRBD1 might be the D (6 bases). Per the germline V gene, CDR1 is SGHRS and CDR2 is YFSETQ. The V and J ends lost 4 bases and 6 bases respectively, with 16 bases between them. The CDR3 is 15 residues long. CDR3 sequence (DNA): TGCGCCAGCAGCCTTGGATCAGGGGTTGCCGGGGAGCTGTTTTTT. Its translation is CASSLGSGVAGELFF.